A selection of T cell receptor beta chains follows, all from one sample in a study of response to subunit inactivated influenza vaccine. TCRdb analysed the RT-PCR reads with MiXCR anew, one entry per CDR3 protein. This sample carries more than 200,000 distinct CDR3 sequences, approximately 12% of them seen once, and the ten largest clones take about 7.8%. Specimen: non-naive T cells sorted from PBMCs, collected 14 to 15 days before vaccination. The receptor source for this set is a man in his fifties or sixties who received an inactivated influenza vaccine. The CDR3 runs from the conserved cysteine through the conserved F or W. Each record gives: clone size, D gene, V gene, J gene, CDR3 protein, CDR3 DNA. A D gene is named only where the DNA matches it firmly. Rows may omit the clone size; those that give it use once, few, many or a size class.

clone size: few
D gene: TRBD2
V gene: TRBV6-2/TRBV6-3
J gene: TRBJ2-1
CDR3 protein: CASSSSGRSSYNEQFF
CDR3 DNA: TGTGCCAGCAGTTCTAGCGGGAGGAGCTCCTACAATGAGCAGTTCTTC

clone size: .
D gene: TRBD1
V gene: TRBV6-2/TRBV6-3
J gene: TRBJ2-7
CDR3 protein: CASSYRTGGEQYF
CDR3 DNA: TGTGCCAGCAGTTACCGGACAGGGGGCGAGCAGTACTTC

clone size: .
D gene: .
V gene: TRBV20-1
J gene: TRBJ1-2
CDR3 protein: CSASQGRNYGYTF
CDR3 DNA: TGCAGTGCTAGTCAGGGGAGAAACTATGGCTACACCTTC

clone size: many
D gene: .
V gene: TRBV4-3
J gene: TRBJ2-5
CDR3 protein: CASSQGLKQETQYF
CDR3 DNA: TGCGCCAGCAGCCAAGGACTTAAACAAGAGACCCAGTACTTC

clone size: few
D gene: .
V gene: TRBV20-1
J gene: TRBJ1-2
CDR3 protein: CSARGAGGYGYTF
CDR3 DNA: TGCAGTGCTAGAGGAGCGGGAGGCTATGGCTACACCTTC

clone size: many
D gene: .
V gene: TRBV25-1
J gene: TRBJ2-1
CDR3 protein: CASSYNLRDNEQFF
CDR3 DNA: TGTGCCAGCAGCTATAATCTCCGGGACAATGAGCAGTTCTTC

clone size: .
D gene: .
V gene: TRBV20-1
J gene: TRBJ2-7
CDR3 protein: CSAYRDYEQYF
CDR3 DNA: TGCAGTGCGTATAGGGACTACGAGCAGTACTTC

clone size: few
D gene: .
V gene: TRBV7-2
J gene: TRBJ2-2
CDR3 protein: CASSSGAGWPGELFF
CDR3 DNA: TGTGCCAGCAGCTCGGGGGCAGGGTGGCCCGGGGAGCTGTTTTTT

clone size: .
D gene: .
V gene: TRBV10-3
J gene: TRBJ1-4
CDR3 protein: CAISRSGGNEKLFF
CDR3 DNA: TGTGCCATCAGTCGCTCCGGGGGCAATGAAAAACTGTTTTTT

clone size: .
D gene: .
V gene: TRBV20-1
J gene: TRBJ1-1
CDR3 protein: CSASLSGWDTEAFF
CDR3 DNA: TGCAGTGCTAGTTTATCGGGATGGGACACTGAAGCTTTCTTT

clone size: .
D gene: TRBD1
V gene: TRBV6-6
J gene: TRBJ1-2
CDR3 protein: CASSPDRGNGYTF
CDR3 DNA: TGTGCCAGCAGCCCAGACAGGGGGAATGGCTACACCTTC

clone size: .
D gene: TRBD1
V gene: TRBV5-1
J gene: TRBJ2-1
CDR3 protein: CASSPGQGDNEQFF
CDR3 DNA: TGCGCCAGCAGCCCAGGACAGGGAGACAATGAGCAGTTCTTC

clone size: few
D gene: .
V gene: TRBV20-1
J gene: TRBJ2-1
CDR3 protein: CSALRRGGYNEQFF
CDR3 DNA: TGCAGTGCCCTGCGACGGGGAGGTTACAATGAGCAGTTCTTC

clone size: few
D gene: .
V gene: TRBV15
J gene: TRBJ1-3
CDR3 protein: CATSREVGVSGNTIYF
CDR3 DNA: TGTGCCACCAGCAGAGAGGTCGGAGTATCTGGAAACACCATATATTTT

clone size: .
D gene: TRBD2
V gene: TRBV6-1
J gene: TRBJ2-3
CDR3 protein: CASSTSGRATDTQYF
CDR3 DNA: TGTGCCAGCAGTACAAGCGGGAGGGCCACAGATACGCAGTATTTT

clone size: few
D gene: .
V gene: TRBV6-1
J gene: TRBJ2-2
CDR3 protein: CASRTVWGSDTGELFF
CDR3 DNA: TGTGCCAGCAGGACAGTGTGGGGGTCGGACACCGGGGAGCTGTTTTTT

clone size: few
D gene: .
V gene: TRBV5-1
J gene: TRBJ2-3
CDR3 protein: CASRQGGPDTQYF
CDR3 DNA: TGCGCCAGCCGACAGGGAGGTCCAGATACGCAGTATTTT

clone size: .
D gene: .
V gene: TRBV11-2
J gene: TRBJ2-2
CDR3 protein: CASSLMTGELFF
CDR3 DNA: TGTGCCAGCAGCCTAATGACCGGGGAGCTGTTTTTT

clone size: .
D gene: .
V gene: TRBV28
J gene: TRBJ2-3
CDR3 protein: CASSLGGWWNVSTDTQYF
CDR3 DNA: TGTGCCAGCAGTTTAGGCGGTTGGTGGAACGTTAGCACAGATACGCAGTATTTT

clone size: few
D gene: TRBD2
V gene: TRBV20-1
J gene: TRBJ2-7
CDR3 protein: CSVASGRSAYEQYF
CDR3 DNA: TGCAGTGTAGCTAGCGGGAGGAGTGCCTACGAGCAGTACTTC

clone size: .
D gene: .
V gene: TRBV4-1
J gene: TRBJ2-1
CDR3 protein: CASSRFPPTQGGANNEQFF
CDR3 DNA: TGCGCCAGCAGCCGCTTTCCGCCTACACAAGGTGGGGCCAACAATGAGCAGTTCTTC

clone size: .
D gene: TRBD1
V gene: TRBV5-1
J gene: TRBJ1-6
CDR3 protein: CASSDGTGWNSPLHF
CDR3 DNA: TGCGCCAGCAGCGACGGGACAGGGTGGAATTCACCCCTCCACTTT

clone size: few
D gene: .
V gene: TRBV11-2
J gene: TRBJ2-5
CDR3 protein: CASSLDRAGQETQYF
CDR3 DNA: TGTGCCAGCAGCTTAGATCGAGCGGGCCAAGAGACCCAGTACTTC

clone size: few
D gene: .
V gene: TRBV6-5
J gene: TRBJ1-4
CDR3 protein: CASSYWGRTNEKLFF
CDR3 DNA: TGTGCCAGCAGTTACTGGGGGAGAACTAATGAAAAACTGTTTTTT

clone size: .
D gene: .
V gene: TRBV24-1
J gene: TRBJ2-1
CDR3 protein: CATSDSALSPYNEQFF
CDR3 DNA: TGTGCCACCAGTGATTCGGCCCTATCACCCTACAATGAGCAGTTCTTC

clone size: few
D gene: .
V gene: TRBV4-1
J gene: TRBJ1-4
CDR3 protein: CASSQDYGIGRNEKLFF
CDR3 DNA: TGCGCCAGCAGCCAAGATTACGGAATTGGGCGGAATGAAAAACTGTTTTTT

clone size: .
D gene: TRBD1
V gene: TRBV7-3
J gene: TRBJ2-5
CDR3 protein: CASSLMGTGKETQYF
CDR3 DNA: TGTGCCAGCAGCTTAATGGGGACAGGGAAAGAGACCCAGTACTTC

clone size: .
D gene: .
V gene: TRBV7-2
J gene: TRBJ1-5
CDR3 protein: CVSSLGQNLNQPQHF
CDR3 DNA: TGTGTCAGCAGCTTAGGGCAGAATCTAAATCAGCCCCAGCATTTT

clone size: many
D gene: TRBD2
V gene: TRBV29-1
J gene: TRBJ2-3
CDR3 protein: CSVDRGWTSGPSTDTQYF
CDR3 DNA: TGCAGCGTTGACAGGGGTTGGACTAGCGGACCTAGCACAGATACGCAGTATTTT

clone size: .
D gene: TRBD1
V gene: TRBV7-2
J gene: TRBJ1-1
CDR3 protein: CASSLEAGGFNTEAFF
CDR3 DNA: TGTGCCAGCAGCTTAGAGGCAGGGGGCTTCAACACTGAAGCTTTCTTT

clone size: .
D gene: .
V gene: TRBV12-3/TRBV12-4
J gene: TRBJ1-5
CDR3 protein: CASSWRGDQPQHF
CDR3 DNA: TGTGCCAGCAGTTGGAGGGGCGATCAGCCCCAGCATTTT

clone size: .
D gene: .
V gene: TRBV10-3
J gene: TRBJ1-2
CDR3 protein: CAIRTGTQNYGYTF
CDR3 DNA: TGTGCCATCAGAACCGGGACACAGAACTATGGCTACACCTTC

clone size: few
D gene: TRBD2
V gene: TRBV20-1
J gene: TRBJ2-3
CDR3 protein: CSARDPAGGADTQYF
CDR3 DNA: TGCAGTGCTAGAGATCCAGCGGGAGGGGCAGATACGCAGTATTTT

clone size: many
D gene: .
V gene: TRBV4-1
J gene: TRBJ1-3
CDR3 protein: CASSQEGPYSGNTIYF
CDR3 DNA: TGCGCCAGCAGCCAAGAGGGACCTTACTCTGGAAACACCATATATTTT

clone size: few
D gene: TRBD1
V gene: TRBV5-1
J gene: TRBJ2-1
CDR3 protein: CASSATTGGREQFF
CDR3 DNA: TGCGCCAGCAGCGCAACAACAGGGGGCAGGGAGCAGTTCTTC

clone size: many
D gene: .
V gene: TRBV29-1
J gene: TRBJ1-2
CDR3 protein: CSVGGAGYTF
CDR3 DNA: TGCAGCGTTGGGGGGGCTGGCTACACCTTC

clone size: many
D gene: .
V gene: TRBV3-1
J gene: TRBJ2-1
CDR3 protein: CASSQDHAYRVLYNEQFF
CDR3 DNA: TGTGCCAGCAGCCAAGATCACGCCTACAGGGTATTATACAATGAGCAGTTCTTC

clone size: .
D gene: TRBD1
V gene: TRBV18
J gene: TRBJ1-2
CDR3 protein: CASSGQDGYTF
CDR3 DNA: TGTGCCAGCTCAGGACAGGATGGCTACACCTTC

clone size: many
D gene: .
V gene: TRBV29-1
J gene: TRBJ2-5
CDR3 protein: CSALVETQYF
CDR3 DNA: TGCAGCGCCCTCGTTGAGACCCAGTACTTC

clone size: few
D gene: TRBD2
V gene: TRBV7-9
J gene: TRBJ2-2
CDR3 protein: CASGGLAGAGELFF
CDR3 DNA: TGTGCCAGCGGCGGACTAGCGGGAGCCGGGGAGCTGTTTTTT

clone size: many
D gene: .
V gene: TRBV5-1
J gene: TRBJ2-5
CDR3 protein: CASRVGRRQETQYF
CDR3 DNA: TGCGCCAGCAGGGTGGGTAGACGGCAAGAGACCCAGTACTTC

clone size: few
D gene: TRBD1
V gene: TRBV20-1
J gene: TRBJ1-6
CDR3 protein: CSARGVGGAHNSPLHF
CDR3 DNA: TGCAGTGCTAGAGGAGTAGGGGGCGCTCATAATTCACCCCTCCACTTT

clone size: few
D gene: .
V gene: TRBV19
J gene: TRBJ2-7
CDR3 protein: CASSPRPVDYEQYF
CDR3 DNA: TGTGCCAGTAGCCCCAGGCCGGTGGACTACGAGCAGTACTTC

clone size: .
D gene: TRBD1
V gene: TRBV11-3
J gene: TRBJ2-7
CDR3 protein: CASSFSGTGNYEQYF
CDR3 DNA: TGTGCCAGCAGCTTCTCCGGGACAGGAAACTACGAGCAGTACTTC

clone size: few
D gene: .
V gene: TRBV15
J gene: TRBJ2-7
CDR3 protein: CATSREATAYEQYF
CDR3 DNA: TGTGCCACCAGCAGAGAAGCGACAGCCTACGAGCAGTACTTC

clone size: few
D gene: .
V gene: TRBV21-1
J gene: TRBJ1-3
CDR3 protein: CASSWEGKCLRNTIYF
CDR3 DNA: TGTGCCAGCAGCTGGGAGGGGAAGTGCTTAAGAAACACCATATATTTT

clone size: .
D gene: TRBD1
V gene: TRBV20-1
J gene: TRBJ2-1
CDR3 protein: CSGATGTGGLF
CDR3 DNA: TGCAGTGGTGCCACCGGGACAGGGGGCCTCTTC

clone size: many
D gene: TRBD2
V gene: TRBV5-1
J gene: TRBJ2-3
CDR3 protein: CASSLAGDRTDTQYF
CDR3 DNA: TGCGCCAGCAGCCTAGCGGGAGACCGCACAGATACGCAGTATTTT

clone size: many
D gene: TRBD2
V gene: TRBV5-1
J gene: TRBJ2-2
CDR3 protein: CASSLASGVTGELFF
CDR3 DNA: TGCGCCAGCAGCTTGGCAAGCGGGGTAACCGGGGAGCTGTTTTTT

clone size: .
D gene: .
V gene: TRBV7-9
J gene: TRBJ2-2
CDR3 protein: CASGPTTGELFF
CDR3 DNA: TGTGCCAGCGGACCGACCACCGGGGAGCTGTTTTTT

clone size: few
D gene: TRBD2
V gene: TRBV6-5
J gene: TRBJ2-1
CDR3 protein: CASSYSTSGYNEQFF
CDR3 DNA: TGTGCCAGCAGTTACTCTACTAGCGGGTACAATGAGCAGTTCTTC

clone size: .
D gene: .
V gene: TRBV2
J gene: TRBJ1-3
CDR3 protein: CASTGQGRNTIYF
CDR3 DNA: TGTGCCAGCACCGGGCAGGGAAGGAACACCATATATTTT

clone size: few
D gene: TRBD2
V gene: TRBV6-1
J gene: TRBJ2-3
CDR3 protein: CASSRRAPLAGDTQYF
CDR3 DNA: TGTGCCAGCAGCCGTCGAGCCCCACTAGCGGGAGATACGCAGTATTTT

clone size: few
D gene: .
V gene: TRBV24-1
J gene: TRBJ2-3
CDR3 protein: CATSRPADTQYF
CDR3 DNA: TGTGCCACCAGTCGTCCCGCAGATACGCAGTATTTT

clone size: few
D gene: .
V gene: TRBV9
J gene: TRBJ1-1
CDR3 protein: CASSSQWNTEAFF
CDR3 DNA: TGTGCCAGCAGCTCACAATGGAACACTGAAGCTTTCTTT

clone size: .
D gene: .
V gene: TRBV12-3/TRBV12-4
J gene: TRBJ1-1
CDR3 protein: CASRPGGTEAFF
CDR3 DNA: TGTGCCAGCAGACCGGGGGGAACTGAAGCTTTCTTT

clone size: few
D gene: .
V gene: TRBV28
J gene: TRBJ1-2
CDR3 protein: CASSPTSGYGYTF
CDR3 DNA: TGTGCCAGCAGCCCCACATCTGGCTATGGCTACACCTTC

clone size: .
D gene: TRBD2
V gene: TRBV6-2/TRBV6-3
J gene: TRBJ2-5
CDR3 protein: CASSYSPSGIVTQYF
CDR3 DNA: TGTGCCAGCAGTTACAGTCCTAGCGGGATCGTGACCCAGTACTTC